The rows below give T cell receptor beta chains drawn from one sample of a study of T cells in Graves' hyperthyroidism and ophthalmopathy. One entry per CDR3 protein results from TCRdb running MiXCR on the multiplex PCR reads. Of 300,000 to 450,000 distinct CDR3 sequences listed, about 14% are singletons. Sample: blood. The source of these receptors is a woman aged 55-69 years with Graves' hyperthyroidism. Both conserved end residues are part of each CDR3. Each record gives: clone size, V gene, J gene, D gene, CDR3 DNA, CDR3 protein. The D gene is left open where the match is weak. Size values are once, few and many counts, or a class for expanded clones, and some rows have none.

>many|TRBV2|TRBJ2-1|NA
TGTGCCAGCGAGGGGAAGGGGGGATACAATGAGCAGTTCTTC
CASEGKGGYNEQFF
>many|TRBV10-3|TRBJ2-1|TRBD2
TGTGCCATCAGCCCGGGACTAGTCCATGAGCAGTTCTTC
CAISPGLVHEQFF
>many|TRBV20-1|TRBJ2-3|NA
TGCAGTGCTAGAGATCTGGCTATTACCACGGATACGCAGTATTTT
CSARDLAITTDTQYF
>many|TRBV12-3/TRBV12-4|TRBJ2-7|NA
TGTGCCAGCAGTTTACTAGGCGGGCTCTCCTACAAGCAGTACTTC
CASSLLGGLSYKQYF
>few|TRBV20-1|TRBJ2-7|TRBD2
TGCAGTGCTAGAGGTTATAAGACTAGCCGGAACCTTAACTACGAGCAGTACTTC
CSARGYKTSRNLNYEQYF
>many|TRBV20-1|TRBJ2-2|NA
TGCAGTGCTAGTAATTTCAGGGACGACGCCGGGGAGCTGTTTTTT
CSASNFRDDAGELFF
>NA|TRBV12-3/TRBV12-4|TRBJ1-2|TRBD1
TGTGCCAGCAGTTTAGTCAGGGGGCTGTACACCTTC
CASSLVRGLYTF
>many|TRBV3-1|TRBJ2-7|NA
TGTGCCAGCAGCCAAGTCGAGGGGAGCGAGCAGTACTTC
CASSQVEGSEQYF
>many|TRBV2|TRBJ2-3|NA
TGTGCCAGCAGTGAAGCGGCCGGGCGGGATACGCAGTATTTT
CASSEAAGRDTQYF
>NA|TRBV20-1|TRBJ2-1|NA
TGCAGTGCTGGGTGGACCCCTAAATACAATGAGCAGTTCTTC
CSAGWTPKYNEQFF
>few|TRBV6-2/TRBV6-3|TRBJ2-3|TRBD2
TGTGCCAGCAGCCTTACCTCGCAGTCGGGAGCGGGGACAGATACGCAGTATTTT
CASSLTSQSGAGTDTQYF
>many|TRBV11-2|TRBJ2-7|NA
TGTGCCAGCAGCTTAGAAGGGGGGCGTGAGCAGTACTTC
CASSLEGGREQYF
>many|TRBV3-1|TRBJ2-2|TRBD2
TGTGCCAGCAGCCATTCGGGACTAGCGGGAGTGGGCACCGGGGAGCTGTTTTTT
CASSHSGLAGVGTGELFF
>few|TRBV10-1|TRBJ1-1|TRBD1
TGCGCCAGCAGCAACCAGGGGGCGCGGACTGAAGCTTTCTTT
CASSNQGARTEAFF
>many|TRBV6-2/TRBV6-3|TRBJ1-2|TRBD1
TGTGCCAGCACAGGGGGCGGCGGCTATGGCTACACCTTC
CASTGGGGYGYTF
>many|TRBV30|TRBJ2-1|NA
TGTGCCTGTGGACTCAATGATTACAATGAGCAGTTCTTC
CACGLNDYNEQFF